The T cell receptor (beta chain) described here comes from a study of technical replicates of blood from a handful of donors. Data came from immunoSEQ multiplex PCR; TCRdb stores just in-frame clones and leaves some out. The sample yields about 82,000 clones, around 94% seen once. This clone was recorded only once. The TCR was taken from a human donor in good health. The specimen was T cells isolated from PBMCs.

This chain's CDR3 is CASSFSRYEQFF. The CDR3 DNA reads TGTGCCAGCAGCTTTAGCCGTTATGAGCAGTTCTTC. This sequence joins TRBV5-6 and TRBJ2-1; D not resolved. Between the trimmed V and J ends, which lost 2 bases and 8 bases, there was a span of 8 bases. CDR1 and CDR2 from the germline V gene are SGHDT and YYEEEE. CDR3 length: 12 amino acids.